These 10 T cell receptor beta chains originate from one sample sequenced in a study of Ad26.COV2.S vaccination and SARS-CoV-2 variants. The treatment is: about 20 received Ad26.COV2.S at low or high dose, single or two shots; roughly five received placebo; per-sample allocation not given. Collection of samples fell on day 63 after the first vaccine or placebo injection. Measured with immunoSEQ multiplex PCR; TCRdb has only the in-frame clones, and not every one. This table has 350,000 to 550,000 clones, approximately 89% appearing once. The sample consisted of peripheral blood, taken in a trial of Ad26.COV2.S vaccine versus placebo. The receptors shown here come from a person aged 18-65 years who received the Ad26.COV2.S COVID-19 vaccine or a placebo.

The CDR3 coding sequence is TGTGCCAGCAGGCCGGGGACGGGCCCCTATGGCTACACCTTC. This gives the protein CASRPGTGPYGYTF. This chain connects TRBV2 to TRBJ1-2; weak D call: TRBD1 (5 bases). This CDR3 region has 14 residues. The V end lost 6 bases, the J end lost 4 bases, and 15 bases lay between the germline ends. CDR1 is SNHLY and CDR2 is FYNNEI in the germline V gene.

This chain connects TRBV5-6 to TRBJ2-6; no firm D call. V gave up 5 bases and J gave up 0 bases, with 6 bases separating them. Looked up from germline, CDR1 is SGHDT and CDR2 is YYEEEE. The CDR3 is 14 residues long. The CDR3 coding sequence is TGTGCCAGCAGTGACCTCTCTGGGGCCAACGTCCTGACTTTC. Protein product: CASSDLSGANVLTF.

The chain has TRBV6-2 or TRBV6-3 and TRBJ1-6, with 8 bases aligning to TRBD1. This CDR3 comprises 12 residues. With V trimmed by 6 bases and J by 13 bases, 5 bases remained unmatched. Germline V gene sequence: CDR1 MNHEY, CDR2 SVGEGT. The chain's CDR3 is CASSSGQGPLHF. The DNA for the CDR3 is TGTGCCAGCAGCTCAGGACAGGGCCCCCTCCACTTT.

This chain joins TRBV18 and TRBJ1-3, with D perhaps TRBD1 (5 bases). The ends were cut back, 1 base at V and 0 bases at J, with 19 bases in the middle. CDR1 is KGHSH, CDR2 LQKENI, per germline. CDR3 size: 19 residues. CDR3 loop: CASSPLPMSGTTSGNTIYF. The CDR3 DNA sequence: TGTGCCAGCTCACCACTCCCAATGTCCGGGACGACCTCTGGAAACACCATATATTTT.

The gene calls are TRBV19 and TRBJ1-5; TRBD1 might be the D (6 bases). CDR3 length: 17 amino acids. The ends were cut back, 1 base at V and 7 bases at J, with 20 bases in the middle. Germline V CDR1 and CDR2: LNHDA, SQIVND (reference sequence). Written as DNA, the CDR3 is TGTGCCAGTAGTATAGCCATGAGGGGGGTCGGTCGGCAGCCCCAGCATTTT. Protein: CASSIAMRGVGRQPQHF.

V usage is TRBV5-6 and J usage is TRBJ1-2, with D hard to call. The CDR3 totals 15 residues. Germline CDR1 is SGHDT and CDR2 is YYEEEE. Trimming shortened V by 2 bases and J by 2 bases, and 13 bases separated the two germline ends. The CDR3 loop is CASSLFGRGNYGYTF. The CDR3 nucleotides are TGTGCCAGCAGCTTATTCGGACGTGGAAACTATGGCTACACCTTC. Drawing the rest from reference TRBV5-6 and TRBJ1-2, the complete variable domain is DAGVTQSPTHLIKTRGQQVTLRCSPKSGHDTVSWYQQALGQGPQFIFQYYEEEERQRGNFPDRFSGHQFPNYSSELNVNALLLGDSALYLCASSLFGRGNYGYTFGSGTRLTVV.

The chain links TRBV11-2 to TRBJ2-7, with D perhaps TRBD1 (6 bases). The germline V gene encodes CDR1 SGHAT and CDR2 FQNNGV. The CDR3 spans 14 residues. V lost 4 bases and J 2 bases, leaving 12 bases between the germline ends. The CDR3 sequence is CASSSGVSPYEQYF. The CDR3 coding sequence is TGTGCCAGCAGCTCAGGGGTGTCTCCCTACGAGCAGTACTTC. Looking up the rest from reference TRBV11-2 and TRBJ2-7 gives the full variable domain: EAGVAQSPRYKIIEKRQSVAFWCNPISGHATLYWYQQILGQGPKLLIQFQNNGVVDDSQLPKDRFSAERLKGVDSTLKIQPAKLEDSAVYLCASSSGVSPYEQYFGPGTRLTVT.

This chain joins TRBV19 and TRBJ2-1, with 8 positions matching TRBD2. The CDR3 runs 15 residues. CDR1 is LNHDA and CDR2 is SQIVND in the germline V gene (reference sequence). V shed 6 bases, J shed 5 bases, and the junction held 9 bases outside the gene matches. This CDR3 is CASRPGSGGHNEQFF. As DNA, the CDR3 is TGTGCCAGTAGACCCGGGAGCGGGGGACACAATGAGCAGTTCTTC.

The chain links TRBV7-2 to TRBJ2-7, with D tentatively TRBD1 or TRBD2 (5 bases each). Germline V gives CDR1 SGHTA, CDR2 FQGNSA. The V end lost 2 bases, the J end lost 3 bases, and 14 bases lay between the germline ends. The CDR3 spans 15 residues. CDR3 residues: CASSLQRGPNYEQYF. The CDR3 DNA sequence: TGTGCCAGCAGCTTACAAAGGGGACCGAACTACGAGCAGTACTTC.

V is TRBV3-1 (or the pseudogene TRBV3-2) and J is TRBJ2-3; possibly TRBD2 for D (6 bases). V was shortened by 0 bases and J by 0 bases, with 13 bases between the two germline ends. Germline lookup yields CDR1 LGHDT and CDR2 YNNKEL (reference sequence). The CDR3 has 17 residues. The CDR3 nucleotides read TGTGCCAGCAGCCAAGAGCTCGGGAGATTTAGCACAGATACGCAGTATTTT. Its translation is CASSQELGRFSTDTQYF.